These 5 T cell receptor beta chains were all obtained from the same sample, sequenced in a study of T-cell reconstitution after alpha-beta-depleted transplantation in children (dated by TCRdb to 2015 to 2016). The method behind the library was PCR. The sample was run on an Illumina HiSeq 2500. TCR library preparation used molecular barcoding, with unique molecular identifiers applied to normalize quantification of the TCRbeta repertoire. Starting from the raw public reads, TCRdb applied fastp trimming at Q25, assembled clones with MiXCR and retained in-frame beta chains. CDR3 protein sequences are deduplicated, and each keeps its most common genes and DNA. Within this sample are about 600,000 distinct CDR3 sequences, with around 13% of them counted one time only. The top ten hold 2% to 2.5% of the sample. The treatment or condition label, read with the paper, signifies: allogeneic hematopoietic cell transplantation with graft depleted of TCRalphabeta T cells and CD19 B cells.

Here the sequenced sample was PBMCs, mostly from graft donor cells, taken 360 days after TCRalphabeta/CD19-depleted stem cell transplant. Receptor source: a male patient younger than 18 who had a stem cell transplant for acute myeloid leukemia, so the T cells may come from the graft donor.

This clonotype came up many times. A junction end diverges from the germline sequence, so it may reflect a read error. V and J are TRBV20-1 and TRBJ2-3; D may match TRBD1 or TRBD2 (5 bases each). Germline values: CDR1 DFQATT, CDR2 SNEGSKA (reference sequence). This CDR3 is built from 14 residues. Here the CDR3 reads CSARVGDLTDTQYF. CDR3 sequence (DNA): TGCAGTGCCAGAGTAGGGGACCTCACAGATACGCAGTATTTT.

This clonotype has more than one count but fewer than ten. This chain connects TRBV27 to TRBJ2-3, with a weak D call TRBD2 (6 bases). CDR3 length: 15 residues. Germline CDR1 MNHEY, CDR2 SMNVEV (reference sequence). Trimming pared 8 bases from V and 5 bases from J, leaving 20 bases between. The CDR3 protein is CASQPRPFGGDTQYF. The CDR3 DNA reads as TGTGCCAGCCAACCTCGCCCTTTCGGGGGAGATACGCAGTATTTT.

This clonotype was detected only a few times. CDR3 bases: TGCAGTGCTAGAGATCCATTCGGGAGAATGAACGAGCAGTACTTC. Its translation: CSARDPFGRMNEQYF. V is TRBV20-1 and J is TRBJ2-7, with D possibly matching TRBD2 (6 bases). This CDR3 region has 15 residues. The V end was cut by 0 bases, the J end by 5 bases, with 17 bases between. Germline values: CDR1 DFQATT, CDR2 SNEGSKA (reference sequence).

This clonotype was seen ten or more times. The gene calls are TRBV4-3 and TRBJ2-4, with D unresolved. The CDR3 sequence is 17 residues long. V dropped 1 base and J dropped 0 bases, with 13 bases sitting between them. Germline V lookup: CDR1 LGHNA, CDR2 YSLEER. The CDR3 loop is CASSQGPTELAKNIQYF. CDR3 DNA: TGCGCCAGCAGCCAAGGCCCCACAGAGCTAGCCAAAAACATTCAGTACTTC.

This clonotype was picked up a small number of times. The chain joins TRBV7-8 to TRBJ2-3; 8 nucleotides line up with TRBD1. V was pared by 3 bases and J by 4 bases, with 6 bases of the junction left unmatched. CDR1 is SGHVS, CDR2 FQNEAQ, per germline. The CDR3 totals 15 residues. In DNA, the CDR3 is TGTGCCAGCAGCTTTATGCAGGGGGCATCAGATACGCAGTATTTT. This gives the protein CASSFMQGASDTQYF. The full variable domain, completed using reference TRBV7-8 and TRBJ2-3, is GAGVSQSPRYKVAKRGQDVALRCDPISGHVSLFWYQQALGQGPEFLTYFQNEAQLDKSGLPSDRFFAERPEGSVSTLKIQRTQQEDSAVYLCASSFMQGASDTQYFGPGTRLTVL.